The entry that follows covers one T cell receptor beta chain sequence. Trimming removed 6 bases from V and 6 bases from J; junction bases left unmatched: 9. This CDR3 is 14 amino acids long. CDR1 and CDR2 (germline): SGHRS, YFSETQ. Original data processing: Estimation of nucleated cell counts was performed using reference gene primer amplification. Using immunoSEQ multiplex PCR, the repertoire was profiled, and TCRdb retains in-frame clones only, with some absent. Clone size and the V and J calls come from that table; the DNA yielded D and trimming. The sample shows about 210,000 clones, 65% to 85% of them seen only once. These data belong to a study of blood T cell repertoires in COVID-19. Study-level background: Sample material is recorded as cDNA or gDNA derived from T cells, B-cell-depleted T cells, or PBMCs.

This receptor was identified in a man aged 50 to 60 with active or convalescent COVID-19. Sequenced sample: peripheral blood. The chain links TRBV5-1 to TRBJ2-1; 7 nucleotides match TRBD1. The CDR3 sequence: CASNSGTAFNEQFF. The CDR3 DNA reads as TGCGCCAGCAACTCCGGGACAGCTTTCAATGAGCAGTTCTTC.